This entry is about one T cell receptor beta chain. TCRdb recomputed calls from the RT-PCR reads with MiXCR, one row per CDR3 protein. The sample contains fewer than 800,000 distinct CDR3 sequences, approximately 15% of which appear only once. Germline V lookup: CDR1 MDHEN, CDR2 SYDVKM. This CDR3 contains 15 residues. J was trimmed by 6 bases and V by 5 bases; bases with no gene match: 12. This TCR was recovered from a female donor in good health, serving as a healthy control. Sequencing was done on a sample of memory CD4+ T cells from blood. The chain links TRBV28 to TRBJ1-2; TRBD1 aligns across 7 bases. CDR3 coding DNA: TGTGCCAGCAGTCCTTCTACGACAGGGAGACATGGCTACACCTTC. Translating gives CASSPSTTGRHGYTF.